Given below is one T cell receptor (beta chain) in context. Its antigen is undetermined. This entry belongs to a study of cytomegalovirus exposure and HLA in healthy donors. Looking at the study overall: A preliminary data release comprised 91 million or so unique TCRs obtained from HLA-typed donors. Study-wide results and caveats: A link between a missense DCLRE1C variant and TCR beta V- and J-gene trimming emerged from a later analysis. The study found most TCR sequences rare, yet found some public TCRs in many donors.

Primers included in the PCR were 60 Vbeta and 13 Jbeta primers. Here immunoSEQ multiplex PCR was the method, and the copy in TCRdb shows in-frame clones only, minus some. The sample has 90,000 to 150,000 clones, roughly 71% seen once. Trimming stripped 0 bases from V and 0 bases from J, with 15 bases between. Germline-derived CDR1 and CDR2 are MNHNS and SASEGT. This CDR3 is 19 amino acids long. The sequencing input was PBMCs. This TCR was sampled from a woman in her forties in good health and CMV-seropositive. The V call is TRBV6-1, the J call TRBJ2-6; maybe TRBD2 (5 bases). The CDR3 loop is CASSEAQAVTSSGANVLTF. CDR3 sequence (DNA): TGTGCCAGCAGTGAAGCGCAGGCAGTTACTAGCTCTGGGGCCAACGTCCTGACTTTC.